This T cell receptor (beta chain) came from a study of control samples from healthy donors and cancer patients. Deletions cut 5 bases from V and 1 base from J, with 13 bases between. The CDR3 is 14 residues long. CDR1 is SGHDT, CDR2 YYEEEE, per germline. This clone occurred once. Method: immunoSEQ multiplex PCR; TCRdb's copy keeps in-frame clones and lacks some. The sample includes 70,000 to 75,000 clones, more than 85% of them seen just once. The TCR comes from a woman aged 50 to 60 in good health. The specimen was blood. The chain joins TRBV5-6 to TRBJ2-7; possibly TRBD2 for D (5 bases). As DNA, the CDR3 is TGTGCCAGCAGGGTGGACTCACCTTCCTACGAGCAGTACTTC. It yields the protein CASRVDSPSYEQYF.